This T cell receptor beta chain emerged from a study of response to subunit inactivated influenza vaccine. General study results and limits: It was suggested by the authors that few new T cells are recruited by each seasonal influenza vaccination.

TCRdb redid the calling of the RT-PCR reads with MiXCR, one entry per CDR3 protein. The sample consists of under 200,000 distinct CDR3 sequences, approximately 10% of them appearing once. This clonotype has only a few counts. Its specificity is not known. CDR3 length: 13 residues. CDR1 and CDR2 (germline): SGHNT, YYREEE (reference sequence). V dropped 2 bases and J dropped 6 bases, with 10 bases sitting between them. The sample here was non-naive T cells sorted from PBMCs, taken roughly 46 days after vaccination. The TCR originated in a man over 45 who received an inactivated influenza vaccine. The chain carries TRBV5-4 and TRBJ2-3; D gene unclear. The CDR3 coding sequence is TGTGCCAGCAGCTTACCTCCCTCCGATACGCAGTATTTT. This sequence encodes CASSLPPSDTQYF. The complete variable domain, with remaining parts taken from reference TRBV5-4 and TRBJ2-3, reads ETGVTQSPTHLIKTRGQQVTLRCSSQSGHNTVSWYQQALGQGPQFIFQYYREEENGRGNFPPRFSGLQFPNYSSELNVNALELDDSALYLCASSLPPSDTQYFGPGTRLTVL.